These 20 T cell receptor beta chains originate from one sample sequenced in a study of blood T cells in healthy people across ages. Sample-barcoded 5' priming and a J-beta primer mix drove a second PCR of about 7 to 11 cycles. TCRdb recomputed calls from the 5' RACE reads with MiXCR, one row per CDR3 protein. The sample carries hundreds of thousands of distinct CDR3 sequences, roughly 25% recorded once. These same data were also listed under a study on T cells of mothers and their children.

Sequencing used blood. The receptors derive from a boy between 10 and 17 years old in good health.

The CDR3 region has the DNA TGTGCCAGCAGCTTAGGGACAGGGGTCAACACCGGGGAGCTGTTTTTT. It codes for CASSLGTGVNTGELFF. The J gene is TRBJ2-2, the V gene TRBV7-3; TRBD1 matches at 10 bases. With V trimmed by 2 bases and J by 2 bases, 2 bases remained unmatched. The CDR3 is 16 amino acids. Germline V gene data show CDR1 as SGHTA and CDR2 as FQGTGA.

V usage is TRBV6-1 and J usage is TRBJ2-7, with TRBD1 identical over 9 bases. Per the germline V gene, CDR1 is MNHNS and CDR2 is SASEGT. The V and J ends lost 6 bases and 3 bases, in that order; junction bases with no gene match: 12. This CDR3 is 16 amino acids long. CDR3 DNA: TGTGCCAGCAGCCCCCCGGGACAGGGATTTCTCTACGAGCAGTACTTC. Protein product: CASSPPGQGFLYEQYF.

This rearrangement joins TRBV4-1 to TRBJ2-2; D unclear. Trimming took off 4 bases at V and 4 bases at J, with 13 bases between the two ends. In germline, CDR1 is MGHRA, CDR2 YSYEKL. The CDR3 spans 15 residues. This CDR3 reads CASSRSGPGTGELFF. The CDR3 DNA sequence: TGCGCCAGCAGCCGGTCTGGACCAGGCACCGGGGAGCTGTTTTTT.

The chain uses TRBV28 and TRBJ2-7; D uncertain. CDR3 length equals 13 residues. The V end was cut by 9 bases, the J end by 0 bases, with 12 bases between. CDR1 and CDR2 (germline): MDHEN, SYDVKM. CDR3 coding DNA: TGTGCCAGTGGCCACCCAAGCTCCTACGAGCAGTACTTC. Its translation is CASGHPSSYEQYF. The variable domain in full, completed from reference TRBV28 and TRBJ2-7, reads DVKVTQSSRYLVKRTGEKVFLECVQDMDHENMFWYRQDPGLGLRLIYFSYDVKMKEKGDIPEGYSVSREKKERFSLILESASTNQTSMYLCASGHPSSYEQYFGPGTRLTVT.

The J gene is TRBJ1-1, the V gene TRBV7-2; perhaps TRBD1 as D (5 bases). Trimming left V 7 bases short and J 6 bases short, with 15 bases between. The CDR3 contains 13 residues. Germline V gives CDR1 SGHTA, CDR2 FQGNSA. This chain's CDR3 is CASTLPGGAEAFF. CDR3 coding DNA: TGTGCCAGCACCCTACCGGGAGGGGCTGAAGCTTTCTTT. Full variable domain (rest looked up from reference TRBV7-2 and TRBJ1-1): GAGVSQSPSNKVTEKGKDVELRCDPISGHTALYWYRQSLGQGLEFLIYFQGNSAPDKSGLPSDRFSAERTGGSVSTLTIQRTQQEDSAVYLCASTLPGGAEAFFGQGTRLTVV.

V and J are TRBV28 and TRBJ2-2; 10 bases match TRBD2. The germline V gene has CDR1 MDHEN and CDR2 SYDVKM. CDR3 length: 16 amino acids. The trim removed 7 bases at V and 0 bases at J, leaving 5 bases unmatched. The CDR3, as DNA: TGTGCCAGCATCCCTCTAGCGGGGGCGAACACCGGGGAGCTGTTTTTT. This codes for CASIPLAGANTGELFF.

The gene calls are TRBV5-5 and TRBJ1-4; D possibly corresponds to TRBD1 (6 bases). The V end lost 2 bases, the J end lost 4 bases, and 15 bases lay between the germline ends. Germline CDR1 and CDR2: SGHKS and YYEKEE (reference sequence). CDR3 length: 16 residues. The CDR3 sequence is CASSLIGGADNEKLFF. The CDR3, as DNA: TGTGCCAGCAGCTTAATTGGGGGCGCAGATAATGAAAAACTGTTTTTT.

The genes are TRBV7-9 and TRBJ2-1; maybe TRBD2 (7 bases). The CDR3 is 15 residues long. The V end was cut by 6 bases, the J end by 8 bases, with 20 bases between. CDR1 is SEHNR, CDR2 FQNEAQ, per germline (reference sequence). CDR3 sequence: CASSWGGGIIDEQFF. CDR3 nucleotide sequence: TGTGCCAGCAGTTGGGGAGGGGGTATTATCGATGAGCAGTTCTTC.

This rearrangement joins TRBV7-9 to TRBJ2-3; 8 bases agree with TRBD2. Trimming cost V 3 bases and J 2 bases; bases outside gene matches: 4. CDR3 length: 15 residues. Germline V lookup: CDR1 SEHNR, CDR2 FQNEAQ (reference sequence). The CDR3: CASSFIAGFTDTQYF. The CDR3 nucleotides read TGTGCCAGCAGCTTCATAGCGGGGTTCACAGATACGCAGTATTTT.

There are a few counts of this clonotype. V gene TRBV7-9 combines with J gene TRBJ1-2; the D gene is possibly TRBD1 (5 bases). Trimming pared 5 bases from V and 6 bases from J, leaving 19 bases between. Looked up from germline, CDR1 is SEHNR and CDR2 is FQNEAQ (reference sequence). This CDR3 contains 15 residues. CDR3 residues: CASSLQRGSLNGYTF. The CDR3 coding sequence is TGTGCCAGCAGCCTCCAGCGGGGCTCGTTGAATGGCTACACCTTC.

This clonotype has a handful of counts. No conserved phenylalanine or tryptophan ends this CDR3, so it is likely a read error. The CDR3 reads CASSPTTEHYGYTL. For the CDR3, the DNA is TGTGCCAGCAGTCCTACTACTGAGCACTATGGCTACACCTTG. The V gene is TRBV7-6, the J gene TRBJ1-2; D not resolved. CDR1 is SGHVS and CDR2 is FNYEAQ in the germline V gene. The V and J ends lost 6 bases and 3 bases respectively, with 14 bases between them. The CDR3 is 14 amino acids.

The CDR3 nucleotides read TGCGCCAGCAGCCAAGATGGGGCAGGGATTACGGCCAAAAACATTCAGTACTTC. Protein sequence: CASSQDGAGITAKNIQYF. J is TRBJ2-4 and V is TRBV4-1; D might be TRBD1 (5 bases). The CDR3 is made up of 18 amino acids. V was trimmed by 0 bases and J by 1 base, leaving 16 bases between them. CDR1 MGHRA and CDR2 YSYEKL come from the germline V gene.

This clonotype was detected only a few times. The chain recombines TRBV12-3 or TRBV12-4 with TRBJ2-6; the D is unclear. Trimming cost V 4 bases and J 8 bases, with 15 bases left between them. CDR3 size: 15 residues. Here the CDR3 DNA reads TGTGCCAGCAGTTACGACGGATTCGTAACCAACGTCCTGACTTTC. Its protein is CASSYDGFVTNVLTF.

This clonotype was seen at least ten times. The chain combines TRBV20-1 with TRBJ2-6; D may be TRBD1 (6 bases). This CDR3 has 17 residues. Germline V CDR1 and CDR2: DFQATT, SNEGSKA (reference sequence). V lost 3 bases and J lost 1, with 16 bases in between. CDR3 protein: CSASAGQLNSGANVLTF. The CDR3, as DNA: TGCAGTGCTAGTGCAGGACAGCTAAATTCTGGGGCCAACGTCCTGACTTTC.

This clonotype was seen only a few times. The genes are TRBV4-1 and TRBJ2-2, with 8 bases identical to TRBD2. The germline V gene has CDR1 MGHRA and CDR2 YSYEKL. J was trimmed by 4 bases and V by 4 bases; bases with no gene match: 5. CDR3 length equals 15 residues. CDR3 in DNA: TGCGCCAGCAGCCTCGCCGGGACTAGCACCGGGGAGCTGTTTTTT. It is translated as CASSLAGTSTGELFF.

This clonotype occurred a few times. The chain carries TRBV6-5 and TRBJ2-7, with D perhaps matching TRBD2 (6 bases). CDR1 and CDR2 (germline): MNHEY, SVGAGI. This CDR3 contains 15 residues. Trimming pared 5 bases from V and 2 bases from J, leaving 16 bases between. CDR3 sequence: CASSPEERATYEQYF. CDR3 coding DNA: TGTGCCAGCAGTCCGGAGGAGCGGGCAACCTACGAGCAGTACTTC.

The chain uses TRBV4-2 and TRBJ2-3; TRBD2 aligns across 14 bases. The CDR3 is 17 residues long. The germline gives CDR1 LGHNA, CDR2 YNFKEQ. Trimming at V came to 2 bases and at J to 4 bases, leaving 5 bases not matched to a gene. The CDR3 region has the DNA TGTGCCAGCAGCCAACCAGGGACTAGCGGGGGTGCAGATACGCAGTATTTT. This codes for CASSQPGTSGGADTQYF.

This clonotype was seen only a few times. The V call is TRBV12-3 or TRBV12-4, the J call TRBJ1-6; D unclear. This CDR3 spans 9 amino acids. Trimming took 5 bases from V and 11 from J, leaving 1 base between them. The CDR3 is CASSPPLHF. The CDR3 region has the DNA TGTGCCAGCAGTCCACCCCTCCACTTT.

The chain links TRBV7-9 to TRBJ2-5, with D possibly matching TRBD2 (6 bases). The germline gives CDR1 SEHNR, CDR2 FQNEAQ (reference sequence). V lost 5 bases and J 5 bases, leaving 24 bases between the germline ends. The CDR3 sequence is 17 residues long. The CDR3 sequence is CASSHGQGPSSGETQYF. The CDR3 nucleotides are TGTGCCAGCAGCCACGGACAAGGCCCCTCAAGCGGGGAGACCCAGTACTTC.

The rearrangement links TRBV9 to TRBJ2-3; 10 nucleotides line up with TRBD2. The CDR3 runs to 15 residues. With V trimmed by 4 bases and J by 4 bases, 6 bases remained unmatched. Germline-derived CDR1 and CDR2 are SGDLS and YYNGEE. The CDR3 here is CASSSRTSGADTQYF. The CDR3 DNA follows: TGTGCCAGCAGCTCCAGGACTAGCGGCGCAGATACGCAGTATTTT. Variable domain in full (rest from reference TRBV9 and TRBJ2-3): DSGVTQTPKHLITATGQRVTLRCSPRSGDLSVYWYQQSLDQGLQFLIQYYNGEERAKGNILERFSAQQFPDLHSELNLSSLELGDSALYFCASSSRTSGADTQYFGPGTRLTVL.